Included here is one TCR beta chain sequence, with context. In this sample, this clone turned up a few times. Its recognized antigen is unknown. Base qualities are missing; no much larger clone stands one base away. Trimming takes 2 bases off V and 7 bases off J; junction bases not matched to a gene: 8. The cysteine opens and the phenylalanine closes a CDR3 of 15 amino acids. Only the CDR3 DNA is retained, 45 bases long and in frame from the first base. Looking up the germline V gene yields CDR1 SGHRS and CDR2 YFSETQ. Library prep was done by the immunoSEQ multiplex PCR assay. A mixture of 60 forward primers for TCR Vbeta segments and 13 reverse primers for TCR Jbeta segments was used in the multiplex PCR. The CDR3 region of rearranged TCR beta genes was amplified from genomic DNA with a multiplex PCR assay. The Illumina HiSeq System was used to sequence the amplified TCR beta libraries as 87-base-pair reads. The paper's processing steps were these. Across the 600 to 700 repertoires, a later analysis counted 75 million to 90 million unique TCR beta chains, 9.5 million to 13 million of which were shared by at least two donors. Raw reads were error-corrected and collapsed into unique sequences by a nearest-neighbor algorithm in which closely related sequences were merged to remove PCR and sequencing errors. To assign V, D and J gene segments, CDR3 sequences were aligned to IMGT reference sequences. For a sequence to be retained, a match of at least six nucleotides was required to both a V gene segment and a J gene segment. A rearrangement was called productive if the CDR3 had no stop codons and remained in frame with V and J, and every other rearrangement was called non-productive. Following IMGT convention, CDR3 was defined as the stretch from the second conserved V-encoded cysteine to the conserved J-encoded phenylalanine. In an earlier analysis of around 570 of the donors, sequences lacking an unambiguous match to a single V gene segment were excluded. In an earlier analysis of approximately 590 of the donors, a V segment was called functional when productive rearrangements were above 56.7%, and segregating when the standard deviation between donors exceeded 5%. A statistical classification framework was developed to diagnose cytomegalovirus status using the catalog of TCR beta chain sequences. In a later analysis, V and J genes were assigned by comparing TCR nucleotide sequences against IMGT/GENE-DB human TR gene sequences. A later analysis assigned CDR3 sequences and most-parsimonious VDJ recombination scenarios with the TCRdist pipeline. A later analysis defined each TCR beta chain by its CDR3 amino acid sequence plus V-gene family, and excluded reads lacking a unique V-gene family. To address suspected cross-contamination and a sequencing artifact, a later analysis removed a few hundred highly shared, low-generation-probability nucleotide sequences. A later analysis calculated a clonal expansion index for each public chain from normalized within-repertoire ranks of inferred template counts. Generation probabilities in a later analysis came from a VDJ recombination model fitted to out-of-frame rearrangements, and those results were checked against IGoR. Hypergeometric tests were used in a later analysis to score TCR-TCR, TCR-HLA and TCR-CMV co-occurrence, with a repertoire-size bias correction applied to the TCR pairs. To estimate false discovery rates, a later analysis permuted the HLA or CMV assignments 20 times. A later analysis grouped co-occurring TCRs with DBSCAN, adding TCRdist sequence similarity when clustering within HLA-allele-positive subsets. Repertoires with fewer than 30,000 or more than 120,000 public chains, plus five repertoires with anomalous nucleotide sharing, were excluded from co-occurrence clustering. Here the immuneACCESS table is served through TCRdb, limited to in-frame sequences with V and J called. Missing clones are a known gap in these copies; in checked studies unresolved V genes cover under half, and the rest lacks a known reason. V, J and clone size are taken as reported in that table, and D and trimming were inferred from the DNA itself. The sample records 180,000 or so clones, around 80% of which are singletons. The leading ten clones occupy about 1.5% of the sample.

These data come from a study of cytomegalovirus exposure and HLA in healthy donors (dated by TCRdb to 2016 to 2017). General notes on the study: According to an earlier analysis of 587 of the donors, 150 million to 200 million T cells yielded over 100 million unique TCR beta sequences and around 280 Gb of sequence data. About 300 gigabases of sequencing data and 80 million or so unique TCR sequences were included in an early release covering about 600 HLA-typed donors. Of the roughly 430 genotyped donors, about 80% fell in the genetic ancestry cluster associated with self-reported Caucasian donors. The aim of the study was to test whether cataloging public T cell receptors could identify signatures of past pathogen exposure. The T cell repertoires of 550 to 850 subjects were profiled by immunosequencing and related to cytomegalovirus serostatus. Along with the roughly 710-subject first cohort, a separate validation cohort of roughly 110 different subjects was used. High-throughput TCR immunosequencing, statistical association of individual TCRs with disease status, and machine learning were combined to predict cytomegalovirus infection status. A later analysis re-examined previously published TCR beta repertoires from more than 550 donors and added high-resolution HLA genotyping to investigate patterns of TCR occurrence. Rather than drawing on any new phenotypic data, the later analysis identified candidate immune exposures from TCR beta sequences and the way those sequences occurred across donors. To decide whether each TCR beta V gene segment behaved as functional or pseudogenic, an earlier analysis of some 600 of the donors relied on high-throughput TCR beta sequencing. Donor age, sex, ethnicity and CMV serostatus were compiled alongside the repertoire data. A later genetic analysis took genome-wide SNP genotypes for 398 of the 666 donors and used that subset as a discovery cohort. Every repertoire in the discovery cohort had been generated on one and the same sequencing platform. Both class I and class II loci were covered by HLA typing, at four-digit resolution. Typing coverage varied by locus: roughly 620-640 donors for A, B, C, DRB1 and DQB1; approximately 560 for DQA1; 606 for DPA1; roughly 470 for DPB1. Five DR-DQ haplotypes were handled as single units for association and clustering, since linkage in the cohort was strong. Among under 450 genotyped donors of the cohort, an average of about 240,000 unique TCR beta nucleotide sequences were sequenced per donor, roughly 18% of them non-productive. Study-level results and caveats: Correlated functional status among segregating V segments might be attributable to linkage disequilibrium, but an unknown experimental factor could not be ruled out. According to a later analysis, TCR association rates differed among HLA loci, with DRB1 alleles showing the most associated TCRs and HLA-C alleles showing the fewest. The authors suggested that the approach could potentially be generalized to other disease states and immunological phenotypes. While some public TCRs were present in many individuals, most TCR sequences turned up only very rarely across donors. In an earlier analysis of about 540 of the donors, most TCR beta V segments were observed in productive rearrangements about 87% or about 30% of the time, broadly matching IMGT annotations. Specific HLA alleles were associated with 16,951 TCR beta sequences at a false discovery rate of 0.05 in a later analysis. In a later genetic analysis, a missense DCLRE1C variant was associated with V-gene and J-gene trimming of TCR beta chains, and the association was replicated in an independent cohort. A further reported finding was that TCR beta sequences accurately predicted the HLA-A and HLA-B alleles for most subjects in the first cohort. Because HLA typing was unavailable for some donors at each locus, only the typed subset was used in association tests. For the cohort, immune exposure information was limited to CMV serostatus. Strong co-occurrence of HLA alleles, especially DR and DQ, made assigning TCR associations to individual alleles difficult. Compared with equally common non-associated chains, HLA-associated TCR beta chains in a later analysis were more clonally expanded and had lower generation probabilities. A total of roughly 160 TCR beta chains were listed by the study as associated with cytomegalovirus. Compared with the 666-donor mean, donors in an Asian-associated ancestry cluster had fewer N-insertions in productive TCRs, according to a later genetic analysis. Cytomegalovirus status was reported to be diagnosed by the classifier with high specificity and sensitivity in both the original and validation cohorts. In a later analysis, several top co-occurrence clusters were reported to appear linked to parvovirus B19, influenza, CMV and Epstein-Barr virus. A later analysis found that most CMV-associated TCR beta chains appeared HLA-restricted, with HLA associations seemingly driven largely by CMV exposure. In vitro tests confirmed that a few of the cytomegalovirus-associated TCR beta chains recognize cytomegalovirus antigens. The sequencing pipeline was judged likely to have produced a cluster of highly shared sequence variants as a technical artifact. The earlier analysis of fewer than 750 of the donors excluded some 16 rarely observed V segments, including chromosome 9 orphons, because counts were too low. Roughly uniform sequencing depth across donors was assumed in presence/absence analyses, although this assumption may not hold. This cohort had only TCR beta chains sequenced, and the lack of alpha or paired-chain data limited which features could be detected. Because the 87-base-pair reads could not distinguish some IMGT-functional V segments, including TRBV6-2 and TRBV6-3, those segments were excluded.

The cohort comprised around 700 healthy bone marrow donors. At the time of sampling, every cohort member was nominally healthy, though immune exposures that went unrecorded were likely present. The donor tested CMV seronegative and was one of the 352 seronegative cohort members. Every donor gave a peripheral blood sample, and the peripheral blood mononuclear cells from that sample were used for TCR beta sequencing. The Qiagen DNeasy Blood Extraction Kit was used to extract genomic DNA from the blood cell samples. The chain is assembled from TRBV5-1 and TRBJ2-1; TRBD2 lines up with 8 middle nucleotides. Sequencing input: PBMCs. This TCR derives from a man aged 18 to 29 in good health and CMV-seronegative. CDR3 sequence: CASSLSLGGANEQFF. At the DNA level, the sequence is TGCGCCAGCAGCTTATCCCTCGGGGGGGCGAATGAGCAGTTCTTC.